Listed here is a single T cell receptor beta chain. Its antigen is unknown. Germline V lookup: CDR1 LNHDA, CDR2 SQIVND (reference sequence). With 8 bases removed from V and 3 bases from J, the gap between germline ends came to 13 bases. CDR3 length: 13 residues. PCR was performed using 60 Vbeta and 13 Jbeta primers. Clones were read by immunoSEQ multiplex PCR, and TCRdb kept only the in-frame ones, dropping some. This sample has 90,000 to 100,000 clones, with 50% to 75% found just once. The data belong to a study of cytomegalovirus exposure and HLA in healthy donors. Study-level points and caveats: V- and J-gene trimming of TCR beta was linked (in a later analysis) to a missense DCLRE1C variant.

The specimen sequenced was PBMCs. The chain recombines TRBV19 with TRBJ1-2, with a possible D match to TRBD1 (6 bases). The source of this sequence is a man aged 25 to 40 in good health and CMV-seronegative. CDR3 loop: CASAPAGDYGYTF. The CDR3 nucleotides are TGTGCCAGTGCACCGGCAGGGGACTATGGCTACACCTTC.